One sample yielded the 23 T cell receptor beta chains listed below, sequenced in a study of T cell changes during pregnancy in multiple sclerosis. Some clones are missing from TCRdb's copy, which holds only in-frame ones; the method was immunoSEQ multiplex PCR. The top ten hold roughly 1.4% of the sample, which has 60,000 to 85,000 clones, roughly nine tenths seen once. Sequencing was performed on peripheral blood, taken in the second trimester of pregnancy. These receptors all come from a female donor with multiple sclerosis, enrolled in a pregnancy study.

This clone came up once. The rearrangement joins TRBV6-1 to TRBJ1-6, with 7 bases aligning to TRBD1. V was pared by 7 bases and J by 8 bases, with 8 bases of the junction left unmatched. Germline values: CDR1 MNHNS, CDR2 SASEGT. This CDR3 has 14 amino acids. CDR3 sequence: CASIGTGEYSPLHF. The DNA for the CDR3 is TGTGCCAGCATAGGTACAGGGGAATATTCACCCCTCCACTTT.

The CDR3 sequence is CASSTTGGAYNEQFF. CDR3 sequence (DNA): TGTGCCAGCAGTACCACAGGGGGCGCCTACAATGAGCAGTTCTTC. This rearrangement joins TRBV6-6 to TRBJ2-1; 9 positions match TRBD1. Germline CDR1 is MNHNY and CDR2 is SVGAGI (reference sequence). This CDR3 is built from 15 residues. V gave up 5 bases and J gave up 2 bases; unmatched junction bases: 4.

The rearrangement uses TRBV7-7 and TRBJ2-1; TRBD2 aligns across 10 bases. CDR1 is SSHAT and CDR2 is FNYEAQ in the germline V gene (reference sequence). The CDR3 runs 13 residues. Trimming removed 5 bases from V and 7 bases from J; junction bases left unmatched: 2. The CDR3 region is CASSLGLANEQFF. The DNA for the CDR3 is TGTGCCAGCAGCCTGGGACTAGCGAATGAGCAGTTCTTC.

The chain carries TRBV15 and TRBJ1-1; D is uncertain. CDR3 length: 17 amino acids. Trimming took 0 bases from V and 3 from J, leaving 17 bases between them. Germline lookup yields CDR1 LNHNV and CDR2 YYDKDF (reference sequence). The CDR3 protein is CATSRDYGIPKYTEAFF. CDR3 nucleotides: TGTGCCACCAGCAGAGATTACGGGATCCCTAAGTACACTGAAGCTTTCTTT.

This chain uses TRBV7-2 with TRBJ1-2; tentative D call: TRBD1 (6 bases). V was cut by 1 base and J by 3 bases, with 12 bases left in between. CDR1 is SGHTA and CDR2 is FQGNSA in the germline V gene. The CDR3 extends over 15 amino acids. CDR3 in amino acids: CASSLDAGAYYGYTF. CDR3 nucleotide sequence: TGTGCCAGCAGCTTAGACGCAGGGGCCTACTATGGCTACACCTTC.

The chain uses TRBV7-2 and TRBJ1-1, with unresolved D. The germline gives CDR1 SGHTA, CDR2 FQGNSA. Trimming took off 1 base at V and 0 bases at J, with 15 bases between the two ends. The CDR3 runs to 17 residues. CDR3 DNA sequence: TGTGCCAGCAGCTTAGGTGGTTGGCAGGTGATGAACACTGAAGCTTTCTTT. This encodes CASSLGGWQVMNTEAFF.

This sequence joins TRBV7-2 and TRBJ2-1; D is uncertain. Germline CDR1 reads SGHTA; CDR2 reads FQGNSA. The CDR3 is made up of 13 amino acids. V was shortened by 2 bases and J by 7 bases, with 9 bases between the two germline ends. This CDR3 reads CASSLSEPNEQFF. In nucleotides, the CDR3 is TGTGCCAGCAGCTTAAGTGAGCCGAATGAGCAGTTCTTC.

The rearrangement joins TRBV6-1 to TRBJ2-7; TRBD1 matches 8 bases. CDR1 MNHNS and CDR2 SASEGT come from the germline V gene. The V gene end was trimmed by 1 base and the J gene end by 2 bases; junction bases not matched to a gene: 13. The CDR3 is 18 amino acids. The CDR3 nucleotides read TGTGCCAGCAGTGAAGGATGGGCCCGATGGGACAGGCCCTACGAGCAGTACTTC. It is translated as CASSEGWARWDRPYEQYF.

The chain uses TRBV2 and TRBJ2-7; 11 bases agree with TRBD2. CDR1 SNHLY and CDR2 FYNNEI come from the germline V gene. This CDR3 has 15 amino acids. Trimming removed 2 bases from V and 4 bases from J; junction bases left unmatched: 4. The CDR3 DNA is TGTGCCAGCAGTGAAATAGCGGGAGGGCCTTACGAGCAGTACTTC. As protein: CASSEIAGGPYEQYF.

The J gene is TRBJ1-6, the V gene TRBV19; 7 nucleotides match TRBD1. This CDR3 spans 15 amino acids. Losses at the gene ends were 7 bases for V and 5 bases for J; bases not matched to a gene: 8. Per germline, CDR1 LNHDA and CDR2 SQIVND (reference sequence). The DNA for the CDR3 is TGTGCCAGTACCGCGGACAGGAGGGATAATTCACCCCTCCACTTT. The encoded protein is CASTADRRDNSPLHF.

The rearrangement links TRBV5-1 to TRBJ2-1; D is perhaps TRBD2 (5 bases). The CDR3 length is 15 residues. Deletions cut 0 bases from V and 5 bases from J, with 12 bases between. CDR1 is SGHRS, CDR2 YFSETQ, per germline. CDR3 nucleotides: TGCGCCAGCAGCTTGGTTCGGACTGGTGACAATGAGCAGTTCTTC. Translating it yields CASSLVRTGDNEQFF.

The V call is TRBV4-2, the J call TRBJ1-2, with D perhaps TRBD1 (5 bases). CDR3 length: 16 residues. Per germline, CDR1 LGHNA and CDR2 YNFKEQ. The ends were cut back, 4 bases at V and 1 base at J, with 16 bases in the middle. CDR3 bases: TGTGCCAGCAGCCCCCTGGGGGAGGAGATTAACTATGGCTACACCTTC. Its protein product is CASSPLGEEINYGYTF.

The count of this clone is one. V and J are TRBV4-1 and TRBJ1-5; 12 bases match TRBD1. Looked up from germline, CDR1 is MGHRA and CDR2 is YSYEKL. The CDR3 length is 20 residues. With V trimmed by 3 bases and J by 0 bases, 12 bases remained unmatched. CDR3 protein: CASSHGYGTGGSNSNQPQHF. The CDR3 DNA reads as TGCGCCAGCAGCCATGGGTACGGGACAGGGGGCTCGAATAGCAATCAGCCCCAGCATTTT.

This clone was found once. V gene TRBV18 combines with J gene TRBJ1-2; 7 bases are a match to TRBD1. The germline V gene encodes CDR1 KGHSH and CDR2 LQKENI. The ends lost 2 bases at V and 7 bases at J; junction bases unmatched: 4. CDR3 size: 13 residues. The CDR3 DNA reads TGTGCCAGCTCACCAGCGACAGGGAGTGGCTACACCTTC. It encodes CASSPATGSGYTF.

This clone was detected only once. CDR3 region: CASRSRAGLYQETQYF. CDR3 DNA: TGTGCAAGTCGCTCTAGGGCGGGACTGTACCAAGAGACCCAGTACTTC. V usage is TRBV12-2 and J usage is TRBJ2-5; TRBD2 reflects the table's D call only, with no check against the DNA. TRBV12-2 is shown as a pseudogene. The CDR3 has 16 amino acids.

The rearrangement joins TRBV4-1 to TRBJ2-3, with 9 bases identical to TRBD1. CDR3 length equals 15 residues. Per germline, CDR1 MGHRA and CDR2 YSYEKL. Trimming took 0 bases from V and 7 from J; bases not matched to a gene: 5. CDR3 sequence reads: CASSQDSGTGNTQYF. The DNA for the CDR3 is TGCGCCAGCAGCCAAGATTCCGGGACAGGGAATACGCAGTATTTT.

The rearrangement joins TRBV6-1 to TRBJ1-5, with D tentatively TRBD1 (5 bases). Germline lookup yields CDR1 MNHNS and CDR2 SASEGT. The CDR3 loop spans 15 amino acids. V lost 7 bases and J 0 bases, leaving 13 bases between the germline ends. Here the CDR3 DNA reads TGTGCCAGCAAATCTGGAGGGACTAGCAATCAGCCCCAGCATTTT. This translates into CASKSGGTSNQPQHF.

The chain has TRBV13 and TRBJ2-7; 9 positions agree with TRBD2. CDR3 length equals 14 residues. Germline CDR1 and CDR2: PRHDT and FYEKMQ (reference sequence). J lost 6 bases, V lost 5 bases, and 8 bases had no gene match. CDR3 in amino acids: CASSLGSGGSEQYF. Written as DNA, the CDR3 is TGTGCCAGCAGCCTTGGTAGCGGGGGAAGCGAGCAGTACTTC.

The chain is built from TRBV21-1 and TRBJ1-3. TRBV21-1 is assigned pseudogene status. There are 18 residues in the CDR3. The CDR3 DNA reads TGTGCCAGCAGCAAAGCTGGGGGGGTCCCGAGCTCTGGAAACACCATATATTTT. It is translated as CASSKAGGVPSSGNTIYF.

The J gene is TRBJ1-2, the V gene TRBV7-8; 9 bases align to TRBD1. The CDR3 contains 18 residues. J lost 8 bases, V lost 4 bases, and 20 bases had no gene match. Germline CDR1 is SGHVS and CDR2 is FQNEAQ. CDR3 sequence: CASSSRARGQGTPEGYTF. In DNA form, the CDR3 reads TGTGCCAGCAGCTCCCGAGCCCGGGGACAGGGTACACCCGAAGGCTACACCTTC.

CDR3 bases: TGCAGCGTTGAAGGACTACAAGGTTCCGGGACAGGGCACGAGCAGTACTTC. Its translation: CSVEGLQGSGTGHEQYF. V and J are TRBV29-1 and TRBJ2-7, with TRBD1 matching over 9 bases. The CDR3 has 17 residues. CDR1 and CDR2 (germline): SQVTM, ANQGSEA. V trimming: 1 base; J trimming: 5 bases; junction bases outside the gene matches: 15.

The V call is TRBV27, the J call TRBJ2-1; 10 bases align to TRBD1. The junction had 4 bases not matched to a gene; V was cut back by 6 bases and J by 2 bases. The CDR3 loop spans 15 amino acids. Germline values: CDR1 MNHEY, CDR2 SMNVEV (reference sequence). CDR3: CASSPGQGAYNEQFF. As DNA, the CDR3 is TGTGCCAGCAGCCCAGGACAGGGGGCCTACAATGAGCAGTTCTTC.

V and J are TRBV30 and TRBJ2-7; 11 bases line up with TRBD1. CDR3 length: 15 residues. J gave up 9 bases and V 7 bases, and 17 bases lay outside the gene matches. The germline CDR1 and CDR2 sequences are GTSNPN and SVGIG (reference sequence). Here the CDR3 DNA reads TGTGCCTCCTCCCACGGGACAGGGGGACCCCTAGGGCAGTACTTC. Protein sequence: CASSHGTGGPLGQYF.